Sequencing of this T cell receptor (beta chain) was carried out in a study of shared clonotypes between healthy human individuals. TCRdb's table, derived via immunoSEQ multiplex PCR, lists solely in-frame clones and lacks some. In the table there are approximately 2.1 million clones, approximately 95% of which are singletons. The CDR3 is 15 residues long. CDR1 and CDR2 from the germline V gene are SGHAT and FQNNGV. V trimming: 6 bases; J trimming: 5 bases; junction bases outside the gene matches: 10. This TCR came from a man aged 18 to 30 in good health. Some clones in this sample may be carry-over from other donors' samples. The chain couples TRBV11-2 to TRBJ2-3; TRBD1 matches at 8 bases. Source material: naive CD4+ T cells from PBMCs. As to subset: CD45RA+ positively selected. The CDR3 DNA follows: TGTGCCAGCAGGAAACCAGGGGGCGCGGTAGATACGCAGTATTTT. Its protein is CASRKPGGAVDTQYF.